This T cell receptor (beta chain) came from a study of T cells expressing NK-cell markers. For the study at large: Seven of the eight sequenced donors were classified as HCMV-seropositive, and one was classified as seronegative.

This CDR3 spans 14 amino acids. Germline V lookup: CDR1 SGHNT, CDR2 YENEEA. TCRdb re-called the 5' RACE reads and gives one entry per CDR3 protein, without DNA. The listing contains approximately 440,000 distinct CDR3 sequences. The clonotype comes from a woman in her 50s in good health. What was sequenced was blood T cells: a sorted CD56 or NKG2C T cell subset, CD4+ or CD8+ T cells, or bulk PBMC T cells (not recorded which). The chain is built from TRBV11-3 and TRBJ2-5; the D call from TCRdb, TRBD1, cannot be confirmed without DNA. CDR3 sequence: CASSLDRGSETQYF. Combining the CDR3 with reference TRBV11-3 and TRBJ2-5 gives the whole variable domain EAGVVQSPRYKIIEKKQPVAFWCNPISGHNTLYWYLQNLGQGPELLIRYENEEAVDDSQLPKDRFSAERLKGVDSTLKIQPAELGDSAVYLCASSLDRGSETQYFGPGTRLLVL.